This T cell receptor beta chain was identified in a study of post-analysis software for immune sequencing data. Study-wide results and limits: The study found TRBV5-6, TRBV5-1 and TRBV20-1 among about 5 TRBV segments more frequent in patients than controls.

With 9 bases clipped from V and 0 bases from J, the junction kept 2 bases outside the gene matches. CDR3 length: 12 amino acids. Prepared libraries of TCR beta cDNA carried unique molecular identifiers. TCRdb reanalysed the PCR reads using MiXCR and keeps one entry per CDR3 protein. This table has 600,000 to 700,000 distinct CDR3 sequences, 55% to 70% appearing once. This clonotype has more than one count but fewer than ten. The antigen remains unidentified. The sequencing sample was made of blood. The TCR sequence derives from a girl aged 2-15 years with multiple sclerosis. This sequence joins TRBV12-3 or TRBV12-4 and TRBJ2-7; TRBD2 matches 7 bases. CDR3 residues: CASGRDSYEQYF. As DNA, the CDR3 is TGTGCCAGTGGGAGGGACTCCTACGAGCAGTACTTC.